This entry concerns a single TCR beta chain. Other nucleotide sequences in the sample specify the same CDR3. Generated by immunoSEQ multiplex PCR, the TCRdb table keeps only in-frame clones and is missing some. The sample lists approximately 110,000 clones, about 85% occurring once. This sample is drawn from a study of T cell responses to AZD1222 COVID-19 vaccine. The CDR3 has 12 residues. Per germline, CDR1 MNHEY and CDR2 SVGEGT. V lost 2 bases, J lost 6 bases, and 5 bases lay in between. Sequences were derived from peripheral blood, sampled on day 0 of AZD1222 vaccination. This chain uses TRBV6-2 or TRBV6-3 with TRBJ1-5; a possible D gene is TRBD1 (5 bases). This TCR derives from an adult in good health. In DNA form, the CDR3 reads TGTGCCAGCAGTTACGGGGGTCAGCCCCAGCATTTT. Translating it yields CASSYGGQPQHF.